The 31 T cell receptor beta chains below come from one sample, sequenced in a study of blood T cell repertoires in COVID-19. Here immunoSEQ multiplex PCR was the method, and the copy in TCRdb shows in-frame clones only, minus some. The sample lists 100,000 to 150,000 clones, approximately 90% occurring once. The source material was peripheral blood. These receptors came from a human donor in a cohort sampled during active COVID-19.

The chain is built from TRBV3-1 (or the pseudogene TRBV3-2) and TRBJ2-7; TRBD2 aligns across 12 bases. The CDR3 has 17 amino acids. Looked up from germline, CDR1 is LGHDT and CDR2 is YNNKEL (reference sequence). The junction had 9 bases not matched to a gene; V was cut back by 5 bases and J by 1 base. The CDR3 DNA sequence: TGTGCCAGCAGCACCCGACTAGCGGGGGTTTCGTCCTACGAGCAGTACTTC. This sequence encodes CASSTRLAGVSSYEQYF.

This rearrangement joins TRBV12-3 or TRBV12-4 to TRBJ2-4; 8 bases match TRBD1. CDR3 size: 12 residues. V lost 10 bases and J lost 3; bases outside the gene matches: 2. Here the CDR3 reads CATGQGKNIQYF. Written as DNA, the CDR3 is TGTGCCACAGGACAGGGCAAAAACATTCAGTACTTC.

This clone has only a few counts. The CDR3 nucleotides are TGTGCCAGCAGCTTAACCGCTAGCGGGAGCTACAATGAGCAGTTCTTC. Residues: CASSLTASGSYNEQFF. The chain joins TRBV7-2 to TRBJ2-1, with 10 bases fitting TRBD2. The CDR3 totals 16 residues. V was clipped by 2 bases and J by 3 bases; unmatched bases: 4. Germline V gene lookup returns CDR1 SGHTA and CDR2 FQGNSA.

This chain links TRBV18 with TRBJ2-7; D is uncertain. Trimming removed 1 base at V and 0 bases at J, with 19 bases between. The V gene's germline CDR1 is KGHSH and CDR2 LQKENI. The CDR3 runs 18 residues. The CDR3 DNA sequence: TGTGCCAGCTCACCACTCTCCTCCATAACAGTGAGCTCCTACGAGCAGTACTTC. It is translated as CASSPLSSITVSSYEQYF.

This chain links TRBV7-2 with TRBJ2-5; TRBD2 aligns across 8 bases. V was clipped by 6 bases and J by 5 bases; unmatched bases: 11. The CDR3 is 15 amino acids. Germline V gene data show CDR1 as SGHTA and CDR2 as FQGNSA. The CDR3 DNA is TGTGCCAGCAGTCCCCAAAGCGGGAGTTCGGAGACCCAGTACTTC. It yields the protein CASSPQSGSSETQYF.

Note on this clone: Mismatch with germline at one junction end may stem from a read error. The chain couples TRBV11-2 to TRBJ2-1, with 10 positions matching TRBD2. Germline CDR1 SGHAT, CDR2 FQNNGV. The CDR3 is made up of 17 amino acids. The CDR3 here is CASSTVLGSGRVRGAIF. CDR3 coding DNA: TGTGCCAGCAGCACAGTACTCGGAAGCGGGAGGGTTCGGGGCGCGATCTTC.

V and J are TRBV11-2 and TRBJ1-3; TRBD1 matches at 8 bases. Germline CDR1 and CDR2: SGHAT and FQNNGV. The CDR3 consists of 16 residues. Unmatched junction bases numbered 3, after V lost 1 base and J lost 1 base. The CDR3 nucleotides read TGTGCCAGCAGCTTAGGAACAGGGGGTTCTGGAAACACCATATATTTT. Translating it yields CASSLGTGGSGNTIYF. The variable domain in full, completed from reference TRBV11-2 and TRBJ1-3, reads EAGVAQSPRYKIIEKRQSVAFWCNPISGHATLYWYQQILGQGPKLLIQFQNNGVVDDSQLPKDRFSAERLKGVDSTLKIQPAKLEDSAVYLCASSLGTGGSGNTIYFGEGSWLTVV.

J is TRBJ2-2 and V is TRBV11-3; possible D gene TRBD1, 6 bases. Germline V CDR1 and CDR2: SGHNT, YENEEA. The CDR3 contains 15 residues. Trimming removed 3 bases from V and 5 bases from J, with 13 bases in between. For the CDR3, the DNA is TGTGCCAGCAGCTTGGGGGCTAGTCGGACCGGGGAGCTGTTTTTT. Protein product: CASSLGASRTGELFF. Full variable domain (rest looked up from reference TRBV11-3 and TRBJ2-2): EAGVVQSPRYKIIEKKQPVAFWCNPISGHNTLYWYLQNLGQGPELLIRYENEEAVDDSQLPKDRFSAERLKGVDSTLKIQPAELGDSAVYLCASSLGASRTGELFFGEGSRLTVL.

The chain combines TRBV5-1 with TRBJ2-2; D not certain. V lost 0 bases to trimming and J lost 3 bases, with 9 bases between them. This CDR3 has 15 amino acids. Germline V gene data show CDR1 as SGHRS and CDR2 as YFSETQ. The CDR3 DNA is TGCGCCAGCAGCTTGGGTGCGGTGGACACCGGGGAGCTGTTTTTT. As protein: CASSLGAVDTGELFF.

J is TRBJ1-2 and V is TRBV10-2, with D hard to call. The CDR3 is 14 residues long. V lost 4 bases, J lost 0 bases, and 9 bases lay in between. Germline V CDR1 and CDR2: WSHSY, SAAADI. In DNA form, the CDR3 reads TGCGCCAGCAGTGTTCCGGGGTCTAACTATGGCTACACCTTC. Protein: CASSVPGSNYGYTF.

The chain recombines TRBV6-4 with TRBJ1-2; 8 nucleotides align to TRBD1. Germline V gene lookup returns CDR1 MRHNA and CDR2 SNTAGT. The CDR3 has 14 amino acids. The J segment lost 1 base and the V segment lost 7 bases, leaving 5 bases of the junction unmatched. CDR3 amino acids: CASKRTGHNYGYTF. CDR3 in DNA: TGTGCCAGCAAACGGACAGGGCATAACTATGGCTACACCTTC.

This CDR3 is CASSQTRGGTRTKSYEQYF. The CDR3 nucleotides are TGTGCCAGCAGCCAGACGAGGGGGGGGACTCGGACTAAATCCTACGAGCAGTACTTC. This sequence joins TRBV14 and TRBJ2-7, with a possible D match to TRBD2 (7 bases). Trimming left V 3 bases short and J 1 base short, with 25 bases between. CDR3 length equals 19 residues. CDR1 is SGHDN and CDR2 is FVKESK in the germline V gene. The full variable domain, rest sourced from reference TRBV14 and TRBJ2-7, is EAGVTQFPSHSVIEKGQTVTLRCDPISGHDNLYWYRRVMGKEIKFLLHFVKESKQDESGMPNNRFLAERTGGTYSTLKVQPAELEDSGVYFCASSQTRGGTRTKSYEQYFGPGTRLTVT.

V is TRBV7-9 and J is TRBJ2-3; 8 nucleotides agree with TRBD2. The CDR3 loop spans 16 amino acids. Germline values: CDR1 SEHNR, CDR2 FQNEAQ (reference sequence). J was trimmed by 8 bases and V by 1 base; bases with no gene match: 11. This CDR3 reads CASSLVRTSSLGTQYF. The CDR3 DNA reads TGTGCCAGCAGCTTAGTTCGGACTAGCTCTTTAGGTACGCAGTATTTT.

The CDR3 here is CASSPGTGNNEKLFF. CDR3 sequence (DNA): TGTGCCAGCAGCCCAGGAACAGGCAATAATGAAAAACTGTTTTTT. The chain has TRBV9 and TRBJ1-4, with D perhaps TRBD1 (5 bases). The V end lost 4 bases, the J end lost 4 bases, and 14 bases lay between the germline ends. CDR3 size: 15 residues. In germline, CDR1 is SGDLS, CDR2 YYNGEE.

The CDR3 here is CASSSGAVYNSPLHF. CDR3 nucleotide sequence: TGTGCCAGCAGTTCAGGGGCGGTCTATAATTCACCCCTCCACTTT. V is TRBV28 and J is TRBJ1-6, with D maybe TRBD1 (6 bases). Germline CDR1 MDHEN, CDR2 SYDVKM. The CDR3 spans 15 residues. Trimming cost V 4 bases and J 3 bases, with 10 bases left between them.

The V call is TRBV3-1 (or the pseudogene TRBV3-2), the J call TRBJ2-1, with D possibly being TRBD1 (5 bases). Germline assignment: CDR1 LGHDT and CDR2 YNNKEL (reference sequence). The CDR3 totals 14 residues. Trimming shortened V by 3 bases and J by 2 bases, and 8 bases separated the two germline ends. The DNA of the CDR3 is TGTGCCAGCAGCCATAGGGGAACCTACAATGAGCAGTTCTTC. Encoded protein: CASSHRGTYNEQFF.

The chain joins TRBV30 to TRBJ2-5; TRBD1 is a possible D gene (6 bases). The CDR3 totals 14 residues. The germline CDR1 and CDR2 sequences are GTSNPN and SVGIG (reference sequence). V was cut by 5 bases and J by 2 bases, with 15 bases left in between. Written as DNA, the CDR3 is TGTGCCTGGGGGGCAGGGGAACGACAAGAGACCCAGTACTTC. Its protein is CAWGAGERQETQYF.

The J gene is TRBJ2-1, the V gene TRBV5-1, with 8 nucleotides matching TRBD2. The CDR3 is made up of 14 amino acids. V gave up 0 bases and J gave up 7 bases; unmatched junction bases: 3. The V gene's germline CDR1 is SGHRS and CDR2 YFSETQ. Here the CDR3 DNA reads TGCGCCAGCAGCTTGGGAGCGGGAGCGAATGAGCAGTTCTTC. This encodes CASSLGAGANEQFF.

The chain recombines TRBV5-3 with TRBJ1-5, with TRBD1 as a possible D gene (6 bases). TRBV5-3 is filed as an ORF, its function uncertain. The CDR3 consists of 16 residues. Trimming removed 1 base from V and 3 bases from J, with 14 bases in between. CDR3 amino acids: CARSLPPGQVNQPQHF. The CDR3, as DNA: TGTGCCAGAAGCTTGCCCCCGGGACAAGTCAATCAGCCCCAGCATTTT.

The rearrangement links TRBV13 to TRBJ2-1; the match to TRBD2 covers 10 bases. Germline-derived CDR1 and CDR2 are PRHDT and FYEKMQ (reference sequence). The V gene end was trimmed by 1 base and the J gene end by 9 bases; junction bases not matched to a gene: 3. The CDR3 totals 14 residues. CDR3 sequence reads: CASSLELAGIEQFF. In DNA, the CDR3 is TGTGCCAGCAGCTTAGAACTAGCGGGAATTGAGCAGTTCTTC.

The chain uses TRBV5-6 and TRBJ2-1; no reliable D call. Germline assignment: CDR1 SGHDT and CDR2 YYEEEE. The CDR3 length is 12 residues. V was pared by 0 bases and J by 4 bases, with 2 bases between. The CDR3 DNA reads TGTGCCAGCAGCTTGGCTTACAATGAGCAGTTCTTC. As protein: CASSLAYNEQFF.

The rearrangement joins TRBV6-5 to TRBJ1-1; perhaps TRBD1 as D (6 bases). V was cut by 7 bases and J by 7 bases, with 16 bases left in between. The germline V gene encodes CDR1 MNHEY and CDR2 SVGAGI. The CDR3 has 13 amino acids. This chain's CDR3 is CASNRDPYSEAFF. For the CDR3, the DNA is TGTGCCAGCAACAGGGACCCTTATAGTGAAGCTTTCTTT.

V is TRBV10-3 and J is TRBJ2-7; D not certain. Looked up from germline, CDR1 is ENHRY and CDR2 is SYGVKD. This CDR3 contains 13 residues. V was cut by 5 bases and J by 2 bases, with 10 bases left in between. The CDR3 loop is CAISFEVTYEQYF. CDR3 DNA sequence: TGTGCCATCAGTTTTGAGGTAACCTACGAGCAGTACTTC.

The gene calls are TRBV5-1 and TRBJ1-4, with 8 bases aligning to TRBD1. CDR3 length: 15 residues. Trimming took 6 bases from V and 6 from J; bases not matched to a gene: 10. Per germline, CDR1 SGHRS and CDR2 YFSETQ. CDR3 nucleotides: TGCGCCAGCACCCCAACCGGGACAGGTCATGAAAAACTGTTTTTT. It specifies CASTPTGTGHEKLFF.

V usage is TRBV14 and J usage is TRBJ2-7; the match to TRBD2 covers 9 bases. J gave up 1 base and V 5 bases, and 9 bases lay outside the gene matches. The germline CDR1 and CDR2 sequences are SGHDN and FVKESK. The CDR3 runs to 16 residues. The DNA for the CDR3 is TGTGCCAGCAGCAGGTCCGGTAGCGGGAGTTCCTACGAGCAGTACTTC. Translated: CASSRSGSGSSYEQYF.

This sequence joins TRBV11-2 and TRBJ2-3, with 10 bases that match TRBD2. The CDR3 covers 15 residues. Trimming at V came to 3 bases and at J to 2 bases, leaving 2 bases not matched to a gene. Germline CDR1 is SGHAT and CDR2 is FQNNGV. CDR3 sequence reads: CASSFGLADTDTQYF. The CDR3 nucleotides read TGTGCCAGCAGCTTCGGACTAGCGGACACAGATACGCAGTATTTT.

The chain's CDR3 is CASGDRIYEQYF. DNA for the CDR3: TGTGCCAGCGGGGACAGGATTTACGAGCAGTACTTC. V usage is TRBV6-6 and J usage is TRBJ2-7; TRBD1 matches at 8 bases. CDR3 size: 12 residues. Unmatched junction bases numbered 4, after V lost 8 bases and J lost 4 bases. In germline, CDR1 is MNHNY, CDR2 SVGAGI (reference sequence).

V is TRBV18 and J is TRBJ2-1; TRBD2 matches 9 bases. V lost 4 bases and J lost 0; bases outside the gene matches: 1. This CDR3 spans 15 amino acids. CDR1 and CDR2 from the germline V gene are KGHSH and LQKENI. The CDR3: CASSLSGSSYNEQFF. Here the CDR3 DNA reads TGTGCCAGCTCACTTAGCGGGAGCTCCTACAATGAGCAGTTCTTC.

The chain joins TRBV23-1 to TRBJ1-1; the D gene is possibly TRBD1 (5 bases). TRBV23-1 is an ORF; its function is uncertain. Deletions cut 6 bases from V and 8 bases from J, with 13 bases between. The CDR3 loop spans 12 amino acids. CDR3 nucleotide sequence: TGCGCCAGCAGGAAGGGCAGGGTGGAAGCTTTCTTT. Protein sequence: CASRKGRVEAFF.

CDR3 in amino acids: CASSKDRGLDEQYF. The CDR3 coding sequence is TGTGCCAGCAGTAAGGACAGGGGGCTGGACGAGCAGTACTTC. The V gene is TRBV2, the J gene TRBJ2-7, with 11 positions matching TRBD1. The junction had 5 bases not matched to a gene; V was cut back by 5 bases and J by 5 bases. The CDR3 is 14 residues long. Germline loops: CDR1 SNHLY, CDR2 FYNNEI.

The chain combines TRBV12-5 with TRBJ2-3; D not certain. The CDR3 totals 13 residues. Per the germline V gene, CDR1 is LGHNT and CDR2 is FRNRAP. Trimming removed 3 bases at V and 1 base at J, with 5 bases between. CDR3 sequence reads: CASGFSGTDTQYF. The CDR3 DNA follows: TGTGCTAGTGGTTTCAGCGGCACAGATACGCAGTATTTT.